Presented here are 15 T cell receptor beta chains from one specimen sequenced in a study of radiation and T cells in renal cell carcinoma. The time point denotes: blood 4 weeks post-SBRT, at nephrectomy. Treatment defined: 15 Gy SBRT to primary tumor, nephrectomy 4 weeks later. Assay used: immunoSEQ multiplex PCR; TCRdb lists only in-frame clones, some missing. Of roughly 45,000 clones listed, roughly 80% are singletons. The sequences come from blood, collected from a patient whose treatment included radiotherapy and nephrectomy. The receptors here all came from a woman between 65 and 79 years old with renal cell carcinoma.

The rearrangement uses TRBV6-1 and TRBJ1-3; TRBD1 matches at 8 bases. The V gene's germline CDR1 is MNHNS and CDR2 SASEGT. Germline trimming cut 3 bases from V and 2 bases from J; bases unmatched to any gene: 6. The CDR3 runs to 16 residues. CDR3 loop: CASSETDRGPGNTIYF. In DNA form, the CDR3 reads TGTGCCAGCAGTGAGACCGACAGGGGCCCTGGAAACACCATATATTTT.

The chain employs TRBV11-3 and TRBJ1-1; no firm D call. This CDR3 region has 14 residues. The germline V gene has CDR1 SGHNT and CDR2 YENEEA. With 2 bases removed from V and 3 bases from J, the gap between germline ends came to 10 bases. In nucleotides, the CDR3 is TGTGCCAGCAGCTTATCGAGTGGGCACACTGAAGCTTTCTTT. It yields the protein CASSLSSGHTEAFF.

This clone came up once. V gene TRBV9 combines with J gene TRBJ1-2; D gene unclear. The CDR3 consists of 13 residues. The ends were cut back, 0 bases at V and 6 bases at J, with 9 bases in the middle. In germline, CDR1 is SGDLS, CDR2 YYNGEE. Here the CDR3 reads CASSVGLQHGYTF. The CDR3 coding sequence is TGTGCCAGCAGCGTAGGGCTCCAACATGGCTACACCTTC.

The chain links TRBV5-1 to TRBJ1-2; maybe TRBD1 (6 bases). CDR1 is SGHRS, CDR2 YFSETQ, per germline. The V end lost 5 bases, the J end lost 0 bases, and 20 bases lay between the germline ends. This CDR3 is 17 amino acids long. For the CDR3, the DNA is TGCGCCAGCAGAGGAGGAGGGGGACACTATACTAACTATGGCTACACCTTC. Protein sequence: CASRGGGGHYTNYGYTF.

This clone has more than one count but fewer than ten. The rearrangement joins TRBV19 to TRBJ1-4, with D unclear. Germline CDR1 LNHDA, CDR2 SQIVND (reference sequence). This CDR3 has 11 amino acids. Trimming left V 3 bases short and J 8 bases short, with 4 bases between. The CDR3 region has the DNA TGTGCCAGTAGTATCCAAGAAAAACTGTTTTTT. This codes for CASSIQEKLFF.

The chain carries TRBV7-9 and TRBJ1-4, with 12 bases fitting TRBD1. J was trimmed by 6 bases and V by 5 bases; bases with no gene match: 7. CDR1 and CDR2 (germline): SEHNR, FQNEAQ (reference sequence). The CDR3 length is 16 residues. The CDR3 region is CASSPAGDRGHEKLFF. The CDR3, as DNA: TGTGCCAGCAGCCCCGCTGGGGACAGGGGGCATGAAAAACTGTTTTTT.

This chain links TRBV7-8 with TRBJ1-1, with D perhaps matching TRBD1 (6 bases). The CDR3 length is 15 residues. Looked up from germline, CDR1 is SGHVS and CDR2 is FQNEAQ. Trimming removed 2 bases at V and 5 bases at J, with 15 bases between. The CDR3 region has the DNA TGTGCCAGCAGCTTATCGATATTGCAGGGGACTGAAGCTTTCTTT. It specifies CASSLSILQGTEAFF.

The CDR3 DNA follows: TGCGCCAGCAGCCAACCGACAGGGATCGACGAGCAGTACTTC. Translated: CASSQPTGIDEQYF. V is TRBV4-1 and J is TRBJ2-7, with 7 positions matching TRBD1. Germline assignment: CDR1 MGHRA and CDR2 YSYEKL. The junction had 6 bases not matched to a gene; V was cut back by 2 bases and J by 5 bases. This CDR3 spans 14 amino acids.

This clone was recorded a few times. The J gene is TRBJ1-1, the V gene TRBV6-6; the D gene is possibly TRBD1 (5 bases). V was clipped by 5 bases and J by 7 bases, with 11 bases between them. The CDR3 length is 12 residues. The germline V gene encodes CDR1 MNHNY and CDR2 SVGAGI (reference sequence). The CDR3, as DNA: TGTGCCAGCAGTCCAGGACACCTTGAAGCTTTCTTT. Amino acid sequence: CASSPGHLEAFF.

This clone is a singleton in its sample. The rearrangement uses TRBV14 and TRBJ2-1, with a tentative D call TRBD2 (6 bases). Trimming cost V 0 bases and J 8 bases, with 17 bases left between them. CDR3 length equals 16 residues. Germline CDR1 and CDR2: SGHDN and FVKESK. The chain's CDR3 is CASSQEREPGFDEQFF. CDR3 bases: TGTGCCAGCAGCCAAGAGCGGGAACCGGGGTTTGATGAGCAGTTCTTC.

This chain joins TRBV5-4 and TRBJ2-2; 10 nucleotides agree with TRBD2. With 1 base clipped from V and 4 bases from J, the junction kept 4 bases outside the gene matches. The CDR3 totals 16 residues. Germline lookup yields CDR1 SGHNT and CDR2 YYREEE (reference sequence). CDR3 region: CASSLPSGGLTGELFF. The DNA for the CDR3 is TGTGCCAGCAGCTTGCCTAGCGGGGGACTCACCGGGGAGCTGTTTTTT.

The chain joins TRBV27 to TRBJ2-2, with 9 positions matching TRBD1. The length of the CDR3 is 17 residues. V lost 5 bases and J lost 0; bases outside the gene matches: 7. Germline values: CDR1 MNHEY, CDR2 SMNVEV (reference sequence). The chain's CDR3 is CASSTGTGLSNTGELFF. The DNA of the CDR3 is TGTGCCAGCAGTACCGGGACAGGGTTGTCGAACACCGGGGAGCTGTTTTTT.

V and J are TRBV7-9 and TRBJ1-6; D remains unclear. CDR1 is SEHNR and CDR2 is FQNEAQ in the germline V gene (reference sequence). The CDR3 extends over 13 amino acids. V was trimmed by 5 bases and J by 7 bases, leaving 9 bases between them. CDR3 sequence: CASSPSPNSPLHF. The DNA for the CDR3 is TGTGCCAGCAGCCCAAGCCCCAATTCACCCCTCCACTTT.

This chain's CDR3 is CASSPGSNLAGDEQYF. The CDR3, as DNA: TGCGCCAGCAGCCCGGGATCCAACCTAGCGGGAGACGAGCAGTACTTC. The rearrangement uses TRBV5-1 and TRBJ2-7, with 10 bases identical to TRBD2. J lost 5 bases, V lost 4 bases, and 12 bases had no gene match. This CDR3 region has 16 residues. CDR1 SGHRS and CDR2 YFSETQ come from the germline V gene.

In its sample, this clone was seen once. This chain links TRBV9 with TRBJ1-3; D call uncertain. The V end was cut by 4 bases, the J end by 0 bases, with 8 bases between. The CDR3 totals 14 residues. CDR1 and CDR2 (germline): SGDLS, YYNGEE. CDR3 DNA: TGTGCCAGCAGCCACGACCTCTCTGGAAACACCATATATTTT. Amino acid sequence: CASSHDLSGNTIYF.